The clone carrying this TCR beta chain was seen a few times. As yet, its antigen is unknown. Germline CDR1 reads SQVTM; CDR2 reads ANQGSEA. Trimming removed 5 bases from V and 4 bases from J; junction bases left unmatched: 7. The CDR3 contains 14 residues. This sample was included in a study of T cell responses to AZD1222 COVID-19 vaccine. Study outcomes and limitations: Spike-specific TCRs gained breadth and depth after people received two AZD1222 doses.

TCRdb's copy holds only in-frame clones and misses some; the assay was immunoSEQ multiplex PCR. The table has 64,000 or so clones, roughly 89% seen once. The sequencing here drew on peripheral blood, taken on day 0 of AZD1222 vaccination. This sequence joins TRBV29-1 and TRBJ1-3; 8 bases are shared with TRBD1. The source is an adult in good health. CDR3 in amino acids: CSVPDRVYGNTIYF. The CDR3, as DNA: TGCAGCGTTCCGGACAGGGTGTACGGAAACACCATATATTTT.